This entry lists 26 T cell receptor beta chains sequenced from one sample in a study of blood T cell repertoires in COVID-19. Profiling relied on immunoSEQ multiplex PCR, and the TCRdb table lists in-frame clones only, not all of them. The sample contains approximately 220,000 clones, under 90% of which appear only once. Input material: peripheral blood. These TCRs come from a woman between 40 and 55 years old with active or convalescent COVID-19.

This clone was observed a single time. The chain couples TRBV13 to TRBJ2-2; no firm D call. CDR1 and CDR2 (germline): PRHDT, FYEKMQ (reference sequence). Deletions cut 4 bases from V and 7 bases from J, with 10 bases between. The CDR3 covers 13 residues. CDR3: CASSSQVDGELFF. The CDR3 region has the DNA TGTGCCAGCAGCTCCCAGGTTGACGGGGAGCTGTTTTTT.

The rearrangement links TRBV30 to TRBJ1-2, with a possible D match to TRBD1 (6 bases). V gave up 6 bases and J gave up 6 bases, with 14 bases separating them. Germline V gene lookup returns CDR1 GTSNPN and CDR2 SVGIG (reference sequence). The length of the CDR3 is 12 residues. CDR3 in DNA: TGTGCCTGTACAGGGTCCGCCGATGGCTACACCTTC. Amino acid sequence: CACTGSADGYTF.

V and J are TRBV7-9 and TRBJ2-6, with TRBD1 matching over 11 bases. CDR3 length equals 19 residues. Germline CDR1 reads SEHNR; CDR2 reads FQNEAQ (reference sequence). Trimming at V came to 1 base and at J to 1 base, leaving 6 bases not matched to a gene. This CDR3 reads CASSLVPGQGASGANVLTF. DNA for the CDR3: TGTGCCAGCAGCTTAGTCCCCGGACAGGGGGCGTCTGGGGCCAACGTCCTGACTTTC.

The CDR3 bases are TGTGCCAGCAGCCCCACAGGGTTAAAATGGATTGGCTACACCTTC. Its protein is CASSPTGLKWIGYTF. The chain combines TRBV14 with TRBJ1-2, with D possibly being TRBD1 (6 bases). Looked up from germline, CDR1 is SGHDN and CDR2 is FVKESK. The CDR3 extends over 15 amino acids. V lost 4 bases, J lost 7 bases, and 19 bases lay in between.

For the CDR3, the DNA is TGTGCCAGTAGTATACCGGGCGGTGTACAGGAGAAGGATGAGCAGTTCTTC. Protein: CASSIPGGVQEKDEQFF. The chain has TRBV19 and TRBJ2-1; tentatively, D is TRBD1 (5 bases). V lost 2 bases and J 8 bases, leaving 22 bases between the germline ends. The CDR3 is 17 amino acids. CDR1 is LNHDA and CDR2 is SQIVND in the germline V gene (reference sequence).

The chain couples TRBV11-3 to TRBJ2-3, with 7 nucleotides matching TRBD1. Losses at the gene ends were 5 bases for V and 4 bases for J; bases not matched to a gene: 12. The length of the CDR3 is 16 residues. CDR1 is SGHNT, CDR2 YENEEA, per germline. The CDR3 nucleotides are TGTGCCAGCAGCCTCAGACAGGGAGAGTGGCCAGATACGCAGTATTTT. Amino acids: CASSLRQGEWPDTQYF.

The chain carries TRBV18 and TRBJ1-5, with 9 bases aligning to TRBD1. This CDR3 comprises 19 residues. Per germline, CDR1 KGHSH and CDR2 LQKENI. V shed 1 base, J shed 4 bases, and the junction held 14 bases outside the gene matches. The CDR3 nucleotides read TGTGCCAGCTCACCACAGATACTCGGACAGGGGAGGAAAAATCAGCCCCAGCATTTT. It specifies CASSPQILGQGRKNQPQHF.

This clone showed up many times. The V gene is TRBV18, the J gene TRBJ2-7; 11 nucleotides agree with TRBD1. This CDR3 has 17 residues. V shed 5 bases and J 2 bases; nucleotides not matched to a gene: 11. Germline values: CDR1 KGHSH, CDR2 LQKENI. The CDR3 loop is CASSIARQGQGAYEQYF. The CDR3 DNA follows: TGTGCCAGCTCAATTGCCCGCCAGGGACAGGGGGCCTACGAGCAGTACTTC.

The genes are TRBV5-6 and TRBJ2-7; 9 bases fit TRBD1. The CDR3 has 15 amino acids. From germline, CDR1 is SGHDT and CDR2 YYEEEE. V lost 3 bases, J lost 2 bases, and 6 bases stayed unmatched. The CDR3 region is CASSWEWTGAYEQYF. The CDR3 region has the DNA TGTGCCAGCAGCTGGGAGTGGACAGGGGCCTACGAGCAGTACTTC. Full variable domain (rest looked up from reference TRBV5-6 and TRBJ2-7): DAGVTQSPTHLIKTRGQQVTLRCSPKSGHDTVSWYQQALGQGPQFIFQYYEEEERQRGNFPDRFSGHQFPNYSSELNVNALLLGDSALYLCASSWEWTGAYEQYFGPGTRLTVT.

This clone was recorded a few times. The V call is TRBV7-8, the J call TRBJ2-7, with 8 bases aligning to TRBD2. CDR3 length: 15 amino acids. Germline values: CDR1 SGHVS, CDR2 FQNEAQ. Trimming cost V 1 base and J 3 bases; bases outside gene matches: 5. CDR3 protein: CASSLELREVYEQYF. CDR3 DNA sequence: TGTGCCAGCAGCTTAGAGTTGCGGGAGGTCTACGAGCAGTACTTC.

The chain couples TRBV4-1 to TRBJ2-1; weak D call: TRBD1 (6 bases). The CDR3 consists of 11 residues. V was pared by 7 bases and J by 7 bases, with 8 bases between. The germline CDR1 and CDR2 sequences are MGHRA and YSYEKL. For the CDR3, the DNA is TGCGCCAGCACCAGGGGAAATGAGCAGTTCTTC. Its translation is CASTRGNEQFF.

The rearrangement joins TRBV7-3 to TRBJ2-2; D ambiguous. The CDR3 loop spans 16 amino acids. CDR1 and CDR2 (germline): SGHTA, FQGTGA. V was cut by 3 bases and J by 7 bases, with 18 bases left in between. The CDR3 sequence is CASSFGPLNNGGELFF. The CDR3 DNA is TGTGCCAGCAGCTTTGGGCCCCTTAACAACGGCGGGGAGCTGTTTTTT.

The J gene is TRBJ2-3, the V gene TRBV7-9, with a weak D call TRBD2 (7 bases). Germline-derived CDR1 and CDR2 are SEHNR and FQNEAQ (reference sequence). V lost 4 bases, J lost 2 bases, and 16 bases lay in between. This CDR3 spans 16 amino acids. CDR3 amino acids: CASSSPGGRITDTQYF. The CDR3 region has the DNA TGTGCCAGCAGCTCTCCGGGGGGCCGGATCACAGATACGCAGTATTTT. The full variable domain, in which reference TRBV7-9 and TRBJ2-3 provide the parts outside the CDR3, is DTGVSQNPRHKITKRGQNVTFRCDPISEHNRLYWYRQTLGQGPEFLTYFQNEAQLEKSRLLSDRFSAERPKGSFSTLEIQRTEQGDSAMYLCASSSPGGRITDTQYFGPGTRLTVL.

The gene calls are TRBV10-1 and TRBJ2-7; D may be TRBD1 (5 bases). Trimming left V 0 bases short and J 0 bases short, with 24 bases between. The CDR3 consists of 20 residues. CDR1 and CDR2 from the germline V gene are WNHNN and SYGVQD (reference sequence). The DNA of the CDR3 is TGCGCCAGCAGTGAGTCGACGGCAGGGCCCTCGCCTCTCTTCTCCTACGAGCAGTACTTC. Translating it yields CASSESTAGPSPLFSYEQYF.

The rearrangement joins TRBV10-3 to TRBJ1-1; 9 nucleotides line up with TRBD1. The CDR3 is made up of 14 amino acids. Germline V gives CDR1 ENHRY, CDR2 SYGVKD. The V segment lost 7 bases and the J segment 7 bases; nucleotides outside the gene matches: 10. The CDR3 protein is CAITRTGDLDEAFF. The CDR3 DNA reads as TGTGCCATCACAAGGACAGGGGACTTAGATGAAGCTTTCTTT.

The chain employs TRBV6-2 or TRBV6-3 and TRBJ2-6; 9 nucleotides agree with TRBD1. V lost 5 bases and J lost 1; bases outside the gene matches: 6. Per the germline V gene, CDR1 is MNHEY and CDR2 is SVGEGT. The CDR3 length is 17 residues. The CDR3 reads CASSTGTGPSGANVLTF. For the CDR3, the DNA is TGTGCCAGCAGTACCGGGACAGGGCCTTCTGGGGCCAACGTCCTGACTTTC.

V usage is TRBV5-4 and J usage is TRBJ1-2; D is possibly TRBD1 (6 bases). This CDR3 is 15 amino acids long. Trimming removed 4 bases from V and 2 bases from J, with 15 bases in between. The germline gives CDR1 SGHNT, CDR2 YYREEE (reference sequence). The CDR3 protein is CASSPTGKSNYGYTF. CDR3 in DNA: TGTGCCAGCAGCCCCACAGGGAAATCCAACTATGGCTACACCTTC. The full variable domain, rest sourced from reference TRBV5-4 and TRBJ1-2, is ETGVTQSPTHLIKTRGQQVTLRCSSQSGHNTVSWYQQALGQGPQFIFQYYREEENGRGNFPPRFSGLQFPNYSSELNVNALELDDSALYLCASSPTGKSNYGYTFGSGTRLTVV.

The chain has TRBV29-1 and TRBJ2-7, with 9 bases identical to TRBD1. V shed 6 bases, J shed 3 bases, and the junction held 9 bases outside the gene matches. The CDR3 consists of 14 residues. Germline V gene lookup returns CDR1 SQVTM and CDR2 ANQGSEA. The CDR3 DNA follows: TGCAGCGTAACCACCGGGACAGGGCTCTACGAGCAGTACTTC. Its translation is CSVTTGTGLYEQYF.

This sequence joins TRBV7-9 and TRBJ2-1; TRBD1 might be the D (5 bases). The CDR3 length is 15 residues. CDR1 and CDR2 from the germline V gene are SEHNR and FQNEAQ (reference sequence). Between the trimmed V and J ends, which lost 10 bases and 0 bases, there was a span of 16 bases. In nucleotides, the CDR3 is TGTGCCATACCGGTAGTGACAGACTCCTACAATGAGCAGTTCTTC. Encoded protein: CAIPVVTDSYNEQFF.

The V gene is TRBV10-2, the J gene TRBJ1-2; tentatively, D is TRBD1 (6 bases). V lost 8 bases, J lost 8 bases, and 18 bases lay in between. Germline CDR1 reads WSHSY; CDR2 reads SAAADI. This CDR3 spans 13 amino acids. The DNA for the CDR3 is TGCGCCAGCGGGGGAGGGGGGTCTGGCGGCTACACCTTC. Its protein product is CASGGGGSGGYTF.

The chain is built from TRBV7-2 and TRBJ1-5; D is perhaps TRBD1 (5 bases). The CDR3 loop spans 16 amino acids. The germline V gene has CDR1 SGHTA and CDR2 FQGNSA. With 1 base removed from V and 2 bases from J, the gap between germline ends came to 12 bases. CDR3: CASSLVGGRGNQPQHF. The DNA of the CDR3 is TGTGCCAGCAGCTTAGTCGGGGGTAGAGGCAATCAGCCCCAGCATTTT.

This clone was seen only a few times. The rearrangement links TRBV19 to TRBJ1-2; no firm D call. The length of the CDR3 is 13 residues. CDR1 and CDR2 from the germline V gene are LNHDA and SQIVND (reference sequence). V was clipped by 5 bases and J by 2 bases, with 9 bases between them. In nucleotides, the CDR3 is TGTGCCAGTAGTCGACTTTCAAACTATGGCTACACCTTC. Translating it yields CASSRLSNYGYTF.

V gene TRBV27 combines with J gene TRBJ1-2; D perhaps matches TRBD1 (6 bases). The germline CDR1 and CDR2 sequences are MNHEY and SMNVEV (reference sequence). This CDR3 contains 12 residues. V dropped 5 bases and J dropped 6 bases, with 10 bases sitting between them. CDR3 in amino acids: CASSHTGNGYTF. In DNA form, the CDR3 reads TGTGCCAGCAGTCATACAGGGAATGGCTACACCTTC.

V is TRBV5-1 and J is TRBJ1-4; D is unclear. Germline V lookup: CDR1 SGHRS, CDR2 YFSETQ. The ends were cut back, 0 bases at V and 5 bases at J, with 11 bases in the middle. CDR3 length: 15 amino acids. CDR3 residues: CASSLGGLLNEKLFF. The CDR3 region has the DNA TGCGCCAGCAGCTTGGGAGGCCTACTAAATGAAAAACTGTTTTTT.

This chain connects TRBV30 to TRBJ2-1; D unresolved. The germline V and J ends were trimmed by 2 bases and 0 bases, with 11 bases remaining between them. Germline V gene sequence: CDR1 GTSNPN, CDR2 SVGIG (reference sequence). CDR3 length equals 15 residues. The CDR3 bases are TGTGCCTGGAGTCGGGTTGACCGCTCCTACAATGAGCAGTTCTTC. Residues: CAWSRVDRSYNEQFF.

This sequence joins TRBV5-6 and TRBJ2-2; 8 nucleotides match TRBD1. V lost 3 bases to trimming and J lost 9 bases; unmatched junction nucleotides: 10. The germline gives CDR1 SGHDT, CDR2 YYEEEE. The CDR3 runs 15 residues. For the CDR3, the DNA is TGTGCCAGCAGCTCCTCAGGCCAGGGGGCTCGGGAGCTGTTTTTT. It yields the protein CASSSSGQGARELFF.